This is a list of T cell receptor beta chains from one sample in a study of CD8 T cells in Susac syndrome. TCRdb passed the immunoSEQ multiplex PCR reads through MiXCR, listing each CDR3 protein once. This table holds 150,000 to 200,000 distinct CDR3 sequences, more than 90% found once. Material: CD4+ T cells from PBMCs. These receptors were taken from a human donor in good health. CDR3s include the opening cysteine and the closing phenylalanine or tryptophan. A D gene is named only where the DNA matches it firmly. A clone size is listed for some rows: how often the clone was seen (once, few, many), or a class if it is expanded.

D	size	V	J	DNA	CDR3
-	-	TRBV3-1	TRBJ2-1	TGTGCCAGCAGCTACGCCTTCGATGAGCAGTTCTTC	CASSYAFDEQFF
-	-	TRBV6-5	TRBJ2-5	TGTGCCAGCACCCCAACGGGTTGGGGAGGGACCCAGTACTTC	CASTPTGWGGTQYF
TRBD1	once	TRBV18	TRBJ2-6	TGTGCCAGTCTGCTACAGGGGGTACCCTCTGGGGCCAACGTCCTGACTTTC	CASLLQGVPSGANVLTF
-	-	TRBV20-1	TRBJ2-3	TGCAGTGTCGGCAGGGTGGTAGATACGCAGTATTTT	CSVGRVVDTQYF
-	-	TRBV4-3	TRBJ1-6	TGCGCCAGCGCGCAGGGGATTTTGAATTCACCCCTCCACTTT	CASAQGILNSPLHF
TRBD1	-	TRBV2	TRBJ1-5	TGTGCCAGCAGAGTTACAGGGGGCAATAGCAATCAGCCCCAGCATTTT	CASRVTGGNSNQPQHF
-	-	TRBV12-3/TRBV12-4	TRBJ2-2	TGTGCCAGCATCCCAACCAGGGGAGCGAGCACCGGGGAGCTGTTTTTT	CASIPTRGASTGELFF
-	once	TRBV20-1	TRBJ2-7	TGCAGTGCAGGTATGACAGCGGACGACGAGCAGTACTTC	CSAGMTADDEQYF
TRBD1	-	TRBV15	TRBJ2-7	TGTGCCACCAGCAGAGTGGGACAGGCGACCTCCTACGAGCAGTACTTC	CATSRVGQATSYEQYF
TRBD2	-	TRBV9	TRBJ2-5	TGTGCCAGCAGCGCAGGCGGGGGCCAAGAGACCCAGTACTTC	CASSAGGGQETQYF
-	-	TRBV7-9	TRBJ1-6	TGTGCCAGCAGCACTCACCGGAGTGACTCACCCCTCCACTTT	CASSTHRSDSPLHF
-	-	TRBV3-1	TRBJ1-6	TGTGCCAGCAGCCGGGCGTCGGGCAGGGCGCGTTCACCCCTCCACTTT	CASSRASGRARSPLHF
-	-	TRBV29-1	TRBJ2-2	TGCAGCGTTGGTCAGGTCGGGGAGCTGTTTTTT	CSVGQVGELFF
-	-	TRBV2	TRBJ1-6	TGTGCCAGCAGTGATGGGCCGGGGTGGAATAATTCACCCCTCCACTTT	CASSDGPGWNNSPLHF
-	-	TRBV20-1	TRBJ2-7	TGCAGTCAACCGAAGGGTGGGCAGTACTTC	CSQPKGGQYF
TRBD1	-	TRBV4-3	TRBJ1-2	TGCGCCAGCAGCCGCGGGACAGGGGGCGATGGCTACACCTTC	CASSRGTGGDGYTF
TRBD1	-	TRBV20-1	TRBJ1-2	TGCAGTGCTAGACGGGGACAGGTTGATAACTATGGCTACACCTTC	CSARRGQVDNYGYTF
-	-	TRBV19	TRBJ2-1	TGTGCCAGTAGTATGTTGGAGGTTAGTGAGCAGTTCTTC	CASSMLEVSEQFF
-	-	TRBV30	TRBJ2-1	TGTGCCTGGAGTGTACGACAGGACAATGAGCAGTTCTTC	CAWSVRQDNEQFF
-	-	TRBV20-1	TRBJ2-3	TGCAGTGCTAGCTGGCTAGATAGCGCAGATACGCAGTATTTT	CSASWLDSADTQYF
-	-	TRBV20-1	TRBJ2-6	TGCAGTGCTAGGGGCGCGGAGGGAACTGGGGCCAACGTCCTGACTTTC	CSARGAEGTGANVLTF
-	-	TRBV5-6	TRBJ1-2	TGTGCCAGCAGGACCTCCCGGACAGCGATCTATGGCTACACCTTC	CASRTSRTAIYGYTF
-	-	TRBV24-1	TRBJ2-1	TGTGCCACCAGTGGATGGCAGGATGAGCAGTTCTTC	CATSGWQDEQFF
-	-	TRBV12-5	TRBJ2-6	TGTGCTAGTGGCTTGGGGGCGAGTGGGGCCAACGTCCTGACTTTC	CASGLGASGANVLTF
-	-	TRBV19	TRBJ2-5	TGTGCCAGTAGTATCCCCCCAGGGGAGACCCAGTACTTC	CASSIPPGETQYF
TRBD1	-	TRBV20-1	TRBJ1-1	TGCAGTGCTAGAGACGCAGGGGGCGCGGACACTGAAGCTTTCTTT	CSARDAGGADTEAFF
-	-	TRBV6-5	TRBJ2-5	TGTGCCAGCAGTTACTCGCTAGCGCAAGAGACCCAGTACTTC	CASSYSLAQETQYF
TRBD1	-	TRBV7-9	TRBJ2-7	TGTGCCAGCAGCACCCGGACAGGGGGGTCCTCCTACGAGCAGTACTTC	CASSTRTGGSSYEQYF
-	-	TRBV20-1	TRBJ2-2	TGCAGTGCTAGAGATCAGGCCTCTAACACCGGGGAGCTGTTTTTT	CSARDQASNTGELFF
-	-	TRBV20-1	TRBJ1-3	TGCAGTGCCGCACGAGACACCATATATTTT	CSAARDTIYF
-	-	TRBV6-2/TRBV6-3	TRBJ2-5	TGTGCCAGCAGTTACCAGGGGCAAGAGACCCAGTACTTC	CASSYQGQETQYF
TRBD2	-	TRBV27	TRBJ2-3	TGTGCCAGCAGTCCGGGGACTAGCGGGGGGGCCACAGATACGCAGTATTTT	CASSPGTSGGATDTQYF
TRBD1	-	TRBV29-1	TRBJ2-3	TGCAGCGTTGAAGAAGGGACAGCCGAGTCAGATACGCAGTATTTT	CSVEEGTAESDTQYF
-	-	TRBV10-3	TRBJ2-7	TGTGCCATCAGTGAGCCTTCCTACGAGCAGTACTTC	CAISEPSYEQYF
-	-	TRBV20-1	TRBJ2-5	TGCAGTGTCAGGGTGAATACGGAGACCCAGTACTTC	CSVRVNTETQYF
-	-	TRBV20-1	TRBJ2-2	TGCAGTGCTAGAGGACCAGGGCGCGGGGAGAACACCGGGGAGCTGTTTTTT	CSARGPGRGENTGELFF
-	-	TRBV4-2	TRBJ2-3	TGTGCCAGCAGCCAAGATCGGGCTTACACAGATACGCAGTATTTT	CASSQDRAYTDTQYF
-	once	TRBV12-3/TRBV12-4	TRBJ2-3	TGTGCCAGCAGTGAGTCAGGGGCTAGGACAGATACGCAGTATTTT	CASSESGARTDTQYF
-	-	TRBV3-1	TRBJ2-5	TGTGCCAGCAGCCACCAGGGAAATGGAGAGACCCAGTACTTC	CASSHQGNGETQYF
-	-	TRBV3-1	TRBJ1-2	TGTGCCAGCAGCCAAGAAACACTTTATGGCTACACCTTC	CASSQETLYGYTF